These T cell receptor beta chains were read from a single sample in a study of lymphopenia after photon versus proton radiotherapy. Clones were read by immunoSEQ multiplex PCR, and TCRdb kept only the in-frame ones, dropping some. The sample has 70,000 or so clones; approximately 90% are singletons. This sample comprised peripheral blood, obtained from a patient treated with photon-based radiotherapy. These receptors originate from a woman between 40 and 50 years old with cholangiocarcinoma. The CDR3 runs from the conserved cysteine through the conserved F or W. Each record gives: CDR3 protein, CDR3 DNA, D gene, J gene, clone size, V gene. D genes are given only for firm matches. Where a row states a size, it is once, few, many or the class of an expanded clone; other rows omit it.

CASSLLGLATDTQYF | TGTGCCAGCAGCTTGTTGGGACTAGCTACAGATACGCAGTATTTT | TRBD2 | TRBJ2-3 | - | TRBV5-6
CASSPKSGGADNEQFF | TGTGCCAGCAGCCCGAAAAGCGGGGGGGCCGACAATGAGCAGTTCTTC | TRBD2 | TRBJ2-1 | - | TRBV9
CAWDNSHHQPQHF | TGTGCCTGGGATAACTCACACCATCAGCCCCAGCATTTT | - | TRBJ1-5 | - | TRBV30
CASSSWTGGEQYF | TGTGCCAGCAGTTCCTGGACAGGGGGCGAGCAGTACTTC | TRBD1 | TRBJ2-7 | - | TRBV27
CASRTVFNSPLHF | TGTGCCAGCCGGACAGTATTTAATTCACCCCTCCACTTT | - | TRBJ1-6 | - | TRBV28
CASSQAVNNEQFF | TGTGCCAGCAGCCAGGCTGTTAACAATGAGCAGTTCTTC | - | TRBJ2-1 | - | TRBV4-2
CASSKREVTGELFF | TGTGCCAGTAGTAAGCGGGAAGTAACCGGGGAGCTGTTTTTT | TRBD2 | TRBJ2-2 | - | TRBV19
CASSLGQADNEQFF | TGTGCCAGCAGCTTGGGACAGGCGGACAATGAGCAGTTCTTC | - | TRBJ2-1 | - | TRBV5-4
CASSVDGTEAFF | TGTGCCAGCAGCGTAGATGGCACTGAAGCTTTCTTT | - | TRBJ1-1 | few | TRBV9
CASSVGAGPTGELFF | TGTGCCAGCAGCGTGGGAGCGGGACCAACCGGGGAGCTGTTTTTT | TRBD2 | TRBJ2-2 | - | TRBV9